These 11 T cell receptor beta chains were sequenced from one sample in a study of OX40 agonist ivuxolimab in advanced cancers. The repertoire was sequenced with immunoSEQ multiplex PCR; TCRdb's copy has only in-frame clones and lacks some. Of under 100,000 clones listed, approximately 80% were seen once; the top ten hold more than 0.5%. Here the sequenced sample was CD4+ or CD8+ T cells sorted from blood, taken in a trial of the OX40 agonist ivuxolimab. The receptors were sampled from an adult with an advanced solid tumor such as melanoma, head and neck, liver or kidney cancer.

This clone was seen a handful of times. This chain joins TRBV2 and TRBJ1-5; no definite D call. V dropped 4 bases and J dropped 6 bases, with 16 bases sitting between them. Germline V gene sequence: CDR1 SNHLY, CDR2 FYNNEI. CDR3 length: 15 amino acids. The CDR3 nucleotides are TGTGCCAGCAGTGGTGAAGGAACAATGAGTCAGCCCCAGCATTTT. Amino acid sequence: CASSGEGTMSQPQHF. Full variable domain (rest looked up from reference TRBV2 and TRBJ1-5): EPEVTQTPSHQVTQMGQEVILRCVPISNHLYFYWYRQILGQKVEFLVSFYNNEISEKSEIFDDQFSVERPDGSNFTLKIRSTKLEDSAMYFCASSGEGTMSQPQHFGDGTRLSIL.

The chain carries TRBV7-2 and TRBJ2-6, with D possibly called TRBD1 or TRBD2 (5 bases each). CDR3 size: 17 residues. Germline V gives CDR1 SGHTA, CDR2 FQGNSA. V dropped 5 bases and J dropped 0 bases, with 14 bases sitting between them. Here the CDR3 reads CASSGEGRSSGANVLTF. The CDR3 DNA sequence: TGTGCCAGCAGCGGTGAGGGACGGAGCTCTGGGGCCAACGTCCTGACTTTC.

The chain links TRBV15 to TRBJ1-3; 7 bases agree with TRBD1. J lost 2 bases, V lost 3 bases, and 1 base had no gene match. From germline, CDR1 is LNHNV and CDR2 YYDKDF (reference sequence). The CDR3 is 14 amino acids. CDR3 in DNA: TGTGCCACCAGCAGTGACAGGGCTGGAAACACCATATATTTT. As protein: CATSSDRAGNTIYF.

The chain joins TRBV19 to TRBJ1-5; TRBD1 matches at 7 bases. CDR1 is LNHDA and CDR2 is SQIVND in the germline V gene (reference sequence). This CDR3 region has 15 residues. The V and J ends lost 4 bases and 1 base, in that order; junction bases with no gene match: 4. DNA of the CDR3: TGTGCCAGTAGTAAGACAGGGAAGAGCAATCAGCCCCAGCATTTT. It translates to CASSKTGKSNQPQHF.

The chain carries TRBV10-3 and TRBJ2-7; TRBD2 aligns across 7 bases. The length of the CDR3 is 15 residues. The V segment lost 6 bases and the J segment 6 bases; nucleotides outside the gene matches: 14. Looked up from germline, CDR1 is ENHRY and CDR2 is SYGVKD. The CDR3 region has the DNA TGTGCCATCAGGGGGGGGACGACTCAATACGGCGAGCAGTACTTC. It is translated as CAIRGGTTQYGEQYF.

J is TRBJ2-1 and V is TRBV28, with TRBD2 identical over 10 bases. Losses at the gene ends were 7 bases for V and 5 bases for J; bases not matched to a gene: 2. CDR3 length: 13 amino acids. From germline, CDR1 is MDHEN and CDR2 SYDVKM. The CDR3 is CASNLAGDNEQFF. The CDR3, as DNA: TGTGCCAGCAACCTAGCGGGAGACAATGAGCAGTTCTTC.

The gene calls are TRBV13 and TRBJ1-1; D unclear. CDR1 and CDR2 (germline): PRHDT, FYEKMQ (reference sequence). The CDR3 has 15 amino acids. With 1 base removed from V and 0 bases from J, the gap between germline ends came to 9 bases. As DNA, the CDR3 is TGTGCCAGCAGCTTAGACGGCAGGCTGAACACTGAAGCTTTCTTT. This encodes CASSLDGRLNTEAFF.

The chain employs TRBV9 and TRBJ2-1; D is unclear. The CDR3 extends over 15 amino acids. The V gene lost 0 bases and the J gene lost 6 bases, with 13 bases spanning the gap. Germline CDR1 SGDLS, CDR2 YYNGEE. CDR3 in amino acids: CASSVAPGPTNEQFF. CDR3 in DNA: TGTGCCAGCAGCGTAGCACCAGGACCCACCAATGAGCAGTTCTTC.

V usage is TRBV19 and J usage is TRBJ2-1; D perhaps matches TRBD1 (7 bases). The germline V gene encodes CDR1 LNHDA and CDR2 SQIVND (reference sequence). Deletions cut 6 bases from V and 3 bases from J, with 12 bases between. The CDR3 is 14 residues long. The CDR3 DNA sequence: TGTGCCAGTAGGGAGGGGGCCCTCTACAATGAGCAGTTCTTC. Translated: CASREGALYNEQFF. Looking up the rest from reference TRBV19 and TRBJ2-1 gives the full variable domain: DGGITQSPKYLFRKEGQNVTLSCEQNLNHDAMYWYRQDPGQGLRLIYYSQIVNDFQKGDIAEGYSVSREKKESFPLTVTSAQKNPTAFYLCASREGALYNEQFFGPGTRLTVL.

This clone was counted between two and nine times. The junction and the germline gene differ at one end; a read error may be behind it. This sequence joins TRBV7-7 and TRBJ2-2; D possibly corresponds to TRBD1 (5 bases). Germline V lookup: CDR1 SSHAT, CDR2 FNYEAQ (reference sequence). This CDR3 comprises 14 residues. This chain's CDR3 is CASSLDRNTGELFF. The CDR3 region has the DNA TGTGCTAGCAGCTTAGACAGGAACACCGGGGAGCTGTTTTTT.

The chain links TRBV6-1 to TRBJ2-6; TRBD2 is a possible D gene (6 bases). Trimming took off 6 bases at V and 0 bases at J, with 9 bases between the two ends. Germline loops: CDR1 MNHNS, CDR2 SASEGT. The length of the CDR3 is 15 residues. The CDR3 reads CASREGYSGANVLTF. The CDR3 nucleotides are TGTGCCAGCAGGGAGGGCTACTCTGGGGCCAACGTCCTGACTTTC.